Listed below are T cell receptor beta chains from one sample, sequenced in a study of blood T cell repertoires in COVID-19. Profiling relied on immunoSEQ multiplex PCR, and the TCRdb table lists in-frame clones only, not all of them. Here the sample spans about 61,000 clones, roughly 90% being singletons. The sample was peripheral blood. Source of these receptors: a woman aged 50 to 60 with active or convalescent COVID-19. Both conserved end residues are part of each CDR3. D genes are given only for firm matches. Only some rows state a clone size, as once, few, many or a class for expanded clones.

TRBJ2-7 | NA | TRBD1 | TRBV10-3 | TGTGCCATCAGGGACAGGTCCTACGAGCAGTACTTC | CAIRDRSYEQYF
TRBJ2-1 | once | NA | TRBV9 | TGTGCCAGCAGCGTAGGCGTAGGCAGGGAGCAGTTCTTC | CASSVGVGREQFF
TRBJ2-7 | NA | NA | TRBV20-1 | TGCAGTGCTAGTTCCAGGACTTCCCTCTCCTCCTACGAGCAGTACTTC | CSASSRTSLSSYEQYF
TRBJ2-3 | NA | TRBD2 | TRBV3-1/TRBV3-2 | TGTGCCAGCAGCCAAGACGGGAGGGCCCTCGATACGCAGTATTTT | CASSQDGRALDTQYF
TRBJ2-7 | once | NA | TRBV2 | TGTGCCAGCATCGGGTACAGGGCCTCCTACGAGCAGTACTTC | CASIGYRASYEQYF
TRBJ2-1 | NA | NA | TRBV11-2 | TGTGCCAGCAGCTTCAATCGGGTCAATGAGCAGTTCTTC | CASSFNRVNEQFF
TRBJ1-1 | NA | NA | TRBV5-1 | TGCGCCAGCAGCCAAACCAGTCAGAACACTGAAGCTTTCTTT | CASSQTSQNTEAFF
TRBJ2-4 | NA | TRBD1 | TRBV29-1 | TGCAGCGTTAGCCCCACGACAGGGTCCATTCAGTACTTC | CSVSPTTGSIQYF
TRBJ1-1 | NA | NA | TRBV5-4 | TGTGCCAGCAAAGGATGGGGGGGCGTTGAAGCTTTCTTT | CASKGWGGVEAFF
TRBJ2-2 | NA | NA | TRBV18 | TGTGCCAGCTCACCAGATGGGCAGGGAACCTCCTACACCGGGGAGCTGTTTTTT | CASSPDGQGTSYTGELFF
TRBJ1-5 | NA | TRBD1 | TRBV27 | TGTGCCAGCAGTCTCAGGGGGCAAGGTCAGCCCCAGCATTTT | CASSLRGQGQPQHF
TRBJ2-1 | NA | NA | TRBV27 | TGTGCCAGCAGTTTAATTAGGGACACGCCACTTTCGTTATCCTACAATGAGCAGTTCTTC | CASSLIRDTPLSLSYNEQFF
TRBJ2-1 | NA | TRBD2 | TRBV7-8 | TGTGCCAGCAGCTCGATCCGACTAGCGGGAGTGACCAGGAAACCCGATGAGCAGTTCTTC | CASSSIRLAGVTRKPDEQFF
TRBJ2-7 | few | TRBD1 | TRBV9 | TGTGCCAGCAGCCTCGGTTCAGGGGGCTCCTACGAGCAGTACTTC | CASSLGSGGSYEQYF
TRBJ2-2 | NA | NA | TRBV14 | TGTGCCAGCAGCCCGCGACTAGGTTTGCCCACCGGGGAGCTGTTTTTT | CASSPRLGLPTGELFF
TRBJ1-4 | once | TRBD1 | TRBV5-4 | TGTGCCAGCAGCCTCAGGGGGACTAATGAAAAACTGTTTTTT | CASSLRGTNEKLFF
TRBJ2-5 | NA | NA | TRBV2 | TGTGCCGGCAGTGGCGGGACAGAGGGAGAGACCCAGTACTTC | CAGSGGTEGETQYF
TRBJ1-1 | once | NA | TRBV27 | TGTGCCAGCAGTTTTAGAGGGTGGGGGAACACTGAAGCTTTCTTT | CASSFRGWGNTEAFF